The 8 T cell receptor beta chains below all came from one sample that was sequenced in a study of blood T cell repertoires in COVID-19. The repertoire was sequenced with immunoSEQ multiplex PCR; TCRdb's copy has only in-frame clones and lacks some. This table holds around 150,000 clones, around 87% found once. Material: peripheral blood. Every receptor here comes from a man younger than 35 with acute or convalescent COVID-19.

This chain uses TRBV30 with TRBJ1-2; 10 positions match TRBD1. With V trimmed by 2 bases and J by 6 bases, 3 bases remained unmatched. Per germline, CDR1 GTSNPN and CDR2 SVGIG (reference sequence). The CDR3 consists of 13 residues. The CDR3 loop reads CAWSLGTGDGYTF. DNA of the CDR3: TGTGCCTGGAGTTTGGGGACAGGGGATGGCTACACCTTC.

This chain uses TRBV2 with TRBJ1-2; no clear D gene. There are 16 residues in the CDR3. CDR1 is SNHLY and CDR2 is FYNNEI in the germline V gene. V lost 7 bases and J lost 8, with 26 bases in between. The CDR3 nucleotides read TGTGCCAGCACCGATCCTGGGCAGAACAAAATTGGAGGCTACACCTTC. Encoded protein: CASTDPGQNKIGGYTF.

The chain carries TRBV18 and TRBJ2-1, with 9 positions matching TRBD2. Germline V gene data show CDR1 as KGHSH and CDR2 as LQKENI. The CDR3 runs 18 residues. V shed 2 bases and J 7 bases; nucleotides not matched to a gene: 15. The CDR3 DNA reads TGTGCCAGCTCACCATCCCCCGCTCGGCGGGGGGGCCGAAATGAGCAGTTCTTC. Amino acid sequence: CASSPSPARRGGRNEQFF.

The chain links TRBV7-3 to TRBJ2-3, with D perhaps TRBD2 (7 bases). Germline loops: CDR1 SGHTA, CDR2 FQGTGA. The CDR3 length is 16 residues. V lost 1 base to trimming and J lost 3 bases, with 14 bases between them. This chain's CDR3 is CASSLMGASGTDTQYF. The CDR3, as DNA: TGTGCCAGCAGCTTAATGGGGGCTAGCGGTACAGATACGCAGTATTTT. Supplemented by reference TRBV7-3 and TRBJ2-3, the full variable domain reads GAGVSQTPSNKVTEKGKYVELRCDPISGHTALYWYRQSLGQGPEFLIYFQGTGAADDSGLPNDRFFAVRPEGSVSTLKIQRTERGDSAVYLCASSLMGASGTDTQYFGPGTRLTVL.

This rearrangement joins TRBV30 to TRBJ1-6, with a weak D call TRBD1 (5 bases). Germline-derived CDR1 and CDR2 are GTSNPN and SVGIG (reference sequence). Between the trimmed V and J ends, which lost 0 bases and 7 bases, there was a span of 10 bases. CDR3 length equals 14 residues. Here the CDR3 reads CAWSVRRGNSPLHF. The CDR3 coding sequence is TGTGCCTGGAGTGTGAGGAGGGGCAATTCACCCCTCCACTTT.

The rearrangement joins TRBV6-5 to TRBJ1-1; 8 nucleotides agree with TRBD1. Trimming removed 11 bases from V and 2 bases from J; junction bases left unmatched: 13. From germline, CDR1 is MNHEY and CDR2 SVGAGI. The CDR3 covers 15 residues. The CDR3 here is CAGIRTGWANTEAFF. CDR3 nucleotide sequence: TGTGCCGGGATTCGGACAGGGTGGGCTAACACTGAAGCTTTCTTT.

This chain connects TRBV30 to TRBJ1-6; D is uncertain. The V gene lost 0 bases and the J gene lost 6 bases, with 6 bases spanning the gap. The germline gives CDR1 GTSNPN, CDR2 SVGIG (reference sequence). CDR3 length: 13 residues. CDR3 sequence: CAWSVQSNSPLHF. CDR3 DNA: TGTGCCTGGAGTGTACAGTCTAATTCACCCCTCCACTTT.

This clone was recorded only once. A much larger clone differs by one base, so this may be a read error. The gene calls are TRBV3-1 (or the pseudogene TRBV3-2) and TRBJ1-2; 9 bases are shared with TRBD1. The CDR3 is 13 amino acids. CDR1 and CDR2 (germline): LGHDT, YNNKEL (reference sequence). After removal of 4 bases from V and 5 bases from J, the junction contained 2 bases not matched to a gene. CDR3: CASSPGTGYGYTF. The CDR3 DNA follows: TGTGCCAGCAGCCCCGGGACAGGGTATGGCTACACCTTC.